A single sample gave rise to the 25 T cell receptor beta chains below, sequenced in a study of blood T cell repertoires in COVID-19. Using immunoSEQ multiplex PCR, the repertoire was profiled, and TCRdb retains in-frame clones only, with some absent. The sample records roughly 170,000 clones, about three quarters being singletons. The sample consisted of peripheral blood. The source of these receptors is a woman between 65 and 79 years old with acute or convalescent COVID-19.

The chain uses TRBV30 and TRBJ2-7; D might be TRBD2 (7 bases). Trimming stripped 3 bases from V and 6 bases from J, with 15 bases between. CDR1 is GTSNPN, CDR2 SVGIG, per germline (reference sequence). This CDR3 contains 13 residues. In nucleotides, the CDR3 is TGTGCCTGGAGCTTCCAGGGAGGGGGCGAGCAGTACTTC. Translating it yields CAWSFQGGGEQYF.

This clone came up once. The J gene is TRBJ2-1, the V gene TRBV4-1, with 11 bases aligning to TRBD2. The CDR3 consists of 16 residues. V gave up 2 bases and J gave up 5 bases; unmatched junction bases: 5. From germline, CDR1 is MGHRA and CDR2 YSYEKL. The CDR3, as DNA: TGCGCCAGCAGCCAAACTGGACTAGCGGGCAACAATGAGCAGTTCTTC. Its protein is CASSQTGLAGNNEQFF.

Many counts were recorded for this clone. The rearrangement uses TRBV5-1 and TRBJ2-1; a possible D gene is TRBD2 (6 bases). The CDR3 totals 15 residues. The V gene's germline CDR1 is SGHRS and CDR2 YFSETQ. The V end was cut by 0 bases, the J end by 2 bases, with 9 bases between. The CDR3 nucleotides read TGCGCCAGCAGCTTGGAGGGACTGACCTACAATGAGCAGTTCTTC. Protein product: CASSLEGLTYNEQFF. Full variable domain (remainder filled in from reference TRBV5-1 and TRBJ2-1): KAGVTQTPRYLIKTRGQQVTLSCSPISGHRSVSWYQQTPGQGLQFLFEYFSETQRNKGNFPGRFSGRQFSNSRSEMNVSTLELGDSALYLCASSLEGLTYNEQFFGPGTRLTVL.

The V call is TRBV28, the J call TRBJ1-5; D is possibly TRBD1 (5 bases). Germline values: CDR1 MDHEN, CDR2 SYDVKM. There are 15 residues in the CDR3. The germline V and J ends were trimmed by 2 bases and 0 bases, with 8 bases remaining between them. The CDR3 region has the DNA TGTGCCAGCAGTTTACGGACAAGTAGCAATCAGCCCCAGCATTTT. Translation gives CASSLRTSSNQPQHF.

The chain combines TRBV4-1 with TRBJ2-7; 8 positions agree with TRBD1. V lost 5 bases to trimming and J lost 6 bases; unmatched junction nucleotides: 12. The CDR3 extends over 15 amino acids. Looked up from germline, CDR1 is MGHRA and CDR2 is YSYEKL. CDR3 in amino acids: CASSALGTGASEQYF. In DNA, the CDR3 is TGCGCCAGCAGCGCCCTCGGGACAGGCGCGTCCGAGCAGTACTTC.

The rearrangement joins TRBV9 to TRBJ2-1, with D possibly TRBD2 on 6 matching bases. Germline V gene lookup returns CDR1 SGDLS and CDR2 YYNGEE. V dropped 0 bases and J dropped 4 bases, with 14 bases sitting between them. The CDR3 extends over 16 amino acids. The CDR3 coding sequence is TGTGCCAGCAGCGTAGAGGAGGGGACTGGATACAATGAGCAGTTCTTC. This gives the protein CASSVEEGTGYNEQFF.

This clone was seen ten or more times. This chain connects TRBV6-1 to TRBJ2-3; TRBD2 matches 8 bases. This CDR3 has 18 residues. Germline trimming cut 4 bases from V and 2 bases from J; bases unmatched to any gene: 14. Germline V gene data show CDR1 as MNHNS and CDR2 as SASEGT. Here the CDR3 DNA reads TGTGCCAGCAGTGCAATCCCTGTGACTAGCGCGAACACAGATACGCAGTATTTT. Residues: CASSAIPVTSANTDTQYF.

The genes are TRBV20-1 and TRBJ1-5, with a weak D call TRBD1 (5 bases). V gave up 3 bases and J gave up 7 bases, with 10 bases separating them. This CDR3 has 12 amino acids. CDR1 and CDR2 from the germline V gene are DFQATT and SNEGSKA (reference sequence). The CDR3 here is CSASRRGQPQHF. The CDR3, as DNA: TGCAGTGCTAGTAGGCGGGGGCAGCCCCAGCATTTT.

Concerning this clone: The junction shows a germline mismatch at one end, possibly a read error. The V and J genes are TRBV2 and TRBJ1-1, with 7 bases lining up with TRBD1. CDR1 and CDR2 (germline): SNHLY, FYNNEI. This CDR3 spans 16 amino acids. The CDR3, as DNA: TGTGCCAGCAGTTACCTACCAGAACAGGGGATTTCTGACGCTTTCTTT. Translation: CASSYLPEQGISDAFF.

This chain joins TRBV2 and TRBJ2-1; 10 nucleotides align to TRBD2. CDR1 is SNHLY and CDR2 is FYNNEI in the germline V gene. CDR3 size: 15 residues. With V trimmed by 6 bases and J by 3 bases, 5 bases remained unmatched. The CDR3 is CASSARTSGYNEQFF. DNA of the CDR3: TGTGCCAGCAGCGCCCGGACTAGCGGCTACAATGAGCAGTTCTTC.

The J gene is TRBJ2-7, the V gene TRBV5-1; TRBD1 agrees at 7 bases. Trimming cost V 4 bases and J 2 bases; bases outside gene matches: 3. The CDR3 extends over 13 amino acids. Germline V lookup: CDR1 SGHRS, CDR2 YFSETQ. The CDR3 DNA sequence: TGCGCCAGCAGCCGGGGACAGACCTACGAGCAGTACTTC. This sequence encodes CASSRGQTYEQYF. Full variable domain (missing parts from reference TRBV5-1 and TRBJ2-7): KAGVTQTPRYLIKTRGQQVTLSCSPISGHRSVSWYQQTPGQGLQFLFEYFSETQRNKGNFPGRFSGRQFSNSRSEMNVSTLELGDSALYLCASSRGQTYEQYFGPGTRLTVT.

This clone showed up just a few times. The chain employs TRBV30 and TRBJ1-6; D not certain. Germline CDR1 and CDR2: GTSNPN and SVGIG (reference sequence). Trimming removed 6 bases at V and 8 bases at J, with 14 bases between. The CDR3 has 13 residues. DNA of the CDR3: TGTGCCTGCACTAAGGTGGGAGATTCACCCCTCCACTTT. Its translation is CACTKVGDSPLHF.

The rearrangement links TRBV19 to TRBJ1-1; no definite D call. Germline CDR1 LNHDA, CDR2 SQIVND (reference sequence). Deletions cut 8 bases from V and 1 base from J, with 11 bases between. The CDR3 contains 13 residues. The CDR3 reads CASAFTENTEAFF. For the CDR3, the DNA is TGTGCCAGTGCCTTTACAGAGAACACTGAAGCTTTCTTT.

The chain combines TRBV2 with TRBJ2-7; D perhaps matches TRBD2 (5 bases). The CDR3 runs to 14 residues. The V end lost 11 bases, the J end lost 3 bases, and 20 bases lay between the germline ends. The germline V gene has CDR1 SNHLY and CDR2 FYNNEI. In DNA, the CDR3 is TGTGCCGCCCTCCGCTGGGAGCCATTCTACGAGCAGTACTTC. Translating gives CAALRWEPFYEQYF. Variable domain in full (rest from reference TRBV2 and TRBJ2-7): EPEVTQTPSHQVTQMGQEVILRCVPISNHLYFYWYRQILGQKVEFLVSFYNNEISEKSEIFDDQFSVERPDGSNFTLKIRSTKLEDSAMYFCAALRWEPFYEQYFGPGTRLTVT.

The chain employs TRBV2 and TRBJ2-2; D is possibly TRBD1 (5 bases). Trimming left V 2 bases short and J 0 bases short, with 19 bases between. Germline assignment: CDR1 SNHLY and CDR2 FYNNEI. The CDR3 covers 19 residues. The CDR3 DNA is TGTGCCAGCAGTGAACCCCTCGGATGGGGCCCGGCGAACACCGGGGAGCTGTTTTTT. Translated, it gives CASSEPLGWGPANTGELFF.

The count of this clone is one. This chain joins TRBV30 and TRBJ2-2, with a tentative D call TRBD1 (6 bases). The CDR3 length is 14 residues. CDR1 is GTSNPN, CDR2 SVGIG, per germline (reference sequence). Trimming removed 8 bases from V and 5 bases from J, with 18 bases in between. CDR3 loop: CALKRQVVTGELFF. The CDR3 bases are TGTGCCCTTAAAAGACAGGTGGTTACCGGGGAGCTGTTTTTT.

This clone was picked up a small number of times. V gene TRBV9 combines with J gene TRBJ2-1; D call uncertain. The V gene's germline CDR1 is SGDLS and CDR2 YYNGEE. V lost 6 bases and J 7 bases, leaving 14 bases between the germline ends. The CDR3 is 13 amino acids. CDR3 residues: CASNVPGLNEQFF. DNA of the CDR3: TGTGCCAGCAACGTTCCCGGTTTGAATGAGCAGTTCTTC.

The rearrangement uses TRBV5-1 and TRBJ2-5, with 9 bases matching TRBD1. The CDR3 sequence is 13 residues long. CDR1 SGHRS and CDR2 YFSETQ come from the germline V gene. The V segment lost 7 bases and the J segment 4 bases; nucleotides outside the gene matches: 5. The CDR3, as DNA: TGCGCCAGCGGCACAGGGGGCTCAGAGACCCAGTACTTC. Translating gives CASGTGGSETQYF.

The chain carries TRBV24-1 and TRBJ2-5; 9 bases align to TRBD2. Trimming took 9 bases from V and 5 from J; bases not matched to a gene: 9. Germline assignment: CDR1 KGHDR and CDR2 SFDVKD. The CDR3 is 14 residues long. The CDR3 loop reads CATSAGGPGETQYF. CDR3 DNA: TGTGCCACCTCGGCGGGAGGGCCCGGCGAGACCCAGTACTTC.

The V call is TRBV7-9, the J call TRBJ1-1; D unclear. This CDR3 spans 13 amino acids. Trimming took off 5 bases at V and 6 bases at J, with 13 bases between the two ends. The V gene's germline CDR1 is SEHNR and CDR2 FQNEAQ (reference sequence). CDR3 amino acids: CASSLDAGAEAFF. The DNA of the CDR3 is TGTGCCAGCAGCCTAGACGCCGGAGCTGAAGCTTTCTTT.

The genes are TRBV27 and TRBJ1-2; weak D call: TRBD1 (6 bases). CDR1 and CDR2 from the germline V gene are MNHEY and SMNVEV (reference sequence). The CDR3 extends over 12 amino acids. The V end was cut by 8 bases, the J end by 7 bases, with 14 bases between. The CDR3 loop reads CASADSSLGYTF. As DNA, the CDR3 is TGTGCCAGCGCGGACAGTTCCCTTGGCTACACCTTC.

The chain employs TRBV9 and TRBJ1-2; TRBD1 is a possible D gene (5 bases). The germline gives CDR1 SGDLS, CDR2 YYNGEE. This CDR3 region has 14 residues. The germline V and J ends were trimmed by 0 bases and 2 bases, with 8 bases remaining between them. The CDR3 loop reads CASSVVGGNYGYTF. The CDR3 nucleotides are TGTGCCAGCAGCGTAGTCGGGGGAAACTATGGCTACACCTTC.

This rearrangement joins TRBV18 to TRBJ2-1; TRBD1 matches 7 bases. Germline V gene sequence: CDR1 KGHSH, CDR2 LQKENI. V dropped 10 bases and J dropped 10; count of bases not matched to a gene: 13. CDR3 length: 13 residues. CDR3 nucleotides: TGTGCCACCTTAAACACAGGGGTAGGGGAGCAGTTCTTC. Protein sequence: CATLNTGVGEQFF.

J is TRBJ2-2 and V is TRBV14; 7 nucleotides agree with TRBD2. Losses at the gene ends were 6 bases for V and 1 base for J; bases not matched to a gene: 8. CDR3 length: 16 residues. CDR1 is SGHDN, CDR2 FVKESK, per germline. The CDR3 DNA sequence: TGTGCCAGCAGGCAGTCGGGCGGGGGGAACACCGGGGAGCTGTTTTTT. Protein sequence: CASRQSGGGNTGELFF.

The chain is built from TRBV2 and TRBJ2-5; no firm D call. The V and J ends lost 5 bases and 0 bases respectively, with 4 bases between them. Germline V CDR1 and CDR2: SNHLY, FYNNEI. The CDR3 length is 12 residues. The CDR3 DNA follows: TGTGCCAGCAGTCAGGACCAAGAGACCCAGTACTTC. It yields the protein CASSQDQETQYF.